This T cell receptor (beta chain) emerged from a study of cytomegalovirus exposure and HLA in healthy donors. Study in general: There were some 400 genotyped donors. Of these, 81% fell in the genetic ancestry cluster associated with self-reported Caucasian donors. Study-wide findings and caveats: An analysis was carried out at a later point. It showed that HLA-associated TCR beta chains were more clonally expanded than equally common non-associated chains.

Regarding this clone: Its specificity is unknown.

V lost 4 bases, J lost 7 bases, and 6 bases stayed unmatched. The CDR3 extends over 14 amino acids. Germline CDR1 reads KGHSY; CDR2 reads FQNENV. PCR was performed using 60 Vbeta and 13 Jbeta primers. Assay used: immunoSEQ multiplex PCR; TCRdb lists only in-frame clones, some missing. The data hold some 100,000 clones, with about four fifths observed a single time. This sequence originates from a female donor in good health and CMV-seropositive. This chain connects TRBV16 to TRBJ1-4, with TRBD1 matching 7 bases. Input material: PBMCs. CDR3 in amino acids: CASSPQGIREKLFF. The CDR3 nucleotides read TGTGCCAGCAGCCCACAGGGGATCCGTGAAAAACTGTTTTTT.